The rows below give T cell receptor beta chains drawn from one sample of a study of T cells after yellow fever vaccination. TCRdb recomputed calls from the 5' RACE reads with MiXCR, one row per CDR3 protein. This sample carries around 340,000 distinct CDR3 sequences, 8% to 10% of them seen once, and the ten largest clones take 15% to 20%. Sequences were derived from PBMCs, sampled on the day of the first yellow fever vaccination. All receptors derive from a man younger than 30 who received the YFV17D yellow fever vaccine. The CDR3 runs from the conserved cysteine through the conserved F or W. Fields, in order: J gene, clone size, V gene, D gene, CDR3 protein, CDR3 DNA. D genes are given only for firm matches. Rows may omit the clone size; those that give it use once, few, many or a size class.

>TRBJ2-1|few|TRBV24-1|TRBD2
CAASAGPNEQFF
TGTGCCGCCTCAGCGGGGCCCAATGAGCAGTTCTTC
>TRBJ1-4|.|TRBV5-1|TRBD1
CASSSGQGWEKLFF
TGCGCCAGCAGCTCCGGACAGGGATGGGAAAAACTGTTTTTT
>TRBJ1-2|.|TRBV12-3/TRBV12-4|.
CASSLKLGRFYGYTF
TGTGCCAGCAGTTTAAAGCTGGGGCGGTTTTATGGCTACACCTTC
>TRBJ2-7|.|TRBV7-6|.
CASSAEGQIFYEQYF
TGTGCCAGCAGCGCCGAAGGACAGATTTTTTACGAGCAGTACTTC
>TRBJ2-7|.|TRBV30|TRBD1
CAWSPWSRDRGSYEQYF
TGTGCCTGGAGTCCTTGGTCGCGGGACAGGGGTTCGTACGAGCAGTACTTC
>TRBJ2-7|.|TRBV4-3|TRBD2
CASSLGSGGRSYEQYF
TGCGCCAGCAGCCTGGGGAGCGGGGGGCGATCCTACGAGCAGTACTTC
>TRBJ2-7|.|TRBV6-5|TRBD2
CASSFATSGGEQYF
TGTGCCAGCAGTTTCGCGACTAGCGGGGGAGAGCAGTACTTC
>TRBJ2-3|.|TRBV5-5|TRBD1
CASSRGTGTTDTQYF
TGTGCCAGCAGCCGCGGGACAGGGACAACAGATACGCAGTATTTT
>TRBJ2-1|few|TRBV7-3|.
CASSPAPRNEQFF
TGTGCCAGCAGCCCCGCCCCCCGCAATGAGCAGTTCTTC
>TRBJ2-3|few|TRBV5-5|TRBD1
CASSSYGTGADTQYF
TGTGCCAGCAGCTCTTACGGGACAGGGGCAGATACGCAGTATTTT
>TRBJ1-1|.|TRBV20-1|.
CSASAGSPTEAFF
TGCAGTGCTAGCGCAGGGTCTCCCACTGAAGCTTTCTTT
>TRBJ2-1|.|TRBV7-9|TRBD2
CASSTGLAGDWQFF
TGTGCCAGCAGCACGGGACTAGCGGGGGATTGGCAGTTCTTC
>TRBJ2-7|.|TRBV4-2|.
CASSREKTRGYEQYF
TGTGCCAGCAGCCGAGAAAAAACAAGGGGCTACGAGCAGTACTTC
>TRBJ1-3|few|TRBV5-1|.
CASSPWGFVESSGNTIYF
TGCGCCAGCAGCCCCTGGGGGTTTGTGGAATCCTCTGGAAACACCATATATTTT
>TRBJ2-3|many|TRBV3-1|.
CASGPTSTDTQYF
TGTGCCAGCGGACCGACTAGCACAGATACGCAGTATTTT
>TRBJ2-3|few|TRBV5-1|.
CASSLPGLQNTDTQYF
TGCGCCAGCAGTTTACCGGGACTCCAGAACACAGATACGCAGTATTTT
>TRBJ1-1|many|TRBV6-2/TRBV6-3|.
CASSTYLSTEAFF
TGTGCCAGCAGTACATATCTGAGCACTGAAGCTTTCTTT
>TRBJ2-5|few|TRBV5-6|TRBD1
CASSVTGDETQYF
TGTGCCAGCAGCGTGACAGGGGACGAGACCCAGTACTTC
>TRBJ1-2|few|TRBV4-2|TRBD1
CASSQEYRGSDYGYTF
TGTGCCAGCAGCCAAGAGTACAGGGGATCCGACTATGGCTACACCTTC
>TRBJ1-6|.|TRBV5-5|.
CASSWGRNSPLHF
TGTGCCAGCAGCTGGGGGCGGAATTCACCCCTCCACTTT
>TRBJ2-6|many|TRBV2|.
CASSYISGANVLTF
TGTGCCAGTAGTTACATCTCTGGGGCCAACGTCCTGACTTTC
>TRBJ2-7|few|TRBV6-1|TRBD2
CASSASSGGHSYEQYF
TGTGCCAGCAGTGCCTCTAGCGGGGGCCACTCCTACGAGCAGTACTTC
>TRBJ1-1|many|TRBV5-1|.
CASSLARNTEAFF
TGCGCCAGCAGCTTGGCGCGGAACACTGAAGCTTTCTTT
>TRBJ2-7|many|TRBV12-3/TRBV12-4|.
CASSLWSYEQYF
TGTGCCAGCAGTCTGTGGTCCTACGAGCAGTACTTC
>TRBJ2-2|few|TRBV11-2|.
CASSFSETGELFF
TGTGCCAGCAGCTTTTCTGAGACCGGGGAGCTGTTTTTT
>TRBJ2-5|.|TRBV20-1|TRBD1
CSARLGDRVETQYF
TGCAGTGCTAGGCTCGGTGACAGGGTCGAGACCCAGTACTTC
>TRBJ2-2|few|TRBV4-2|.
CASSQEGFGGLEGGELFF
TGTGCCAGCAGCCAAGAGGGCTTTGGGGGCCTCGAGGGGGGGGAGCTGTTTTTT
>TRBJ2-1|.|TRBV18|.
CASSPDGFSSDEQFF
TGTGCCAGCTCACCAGACGGGTTTTCGTCTGATGAGCAGTTCTTC
>TRBJ1-5|many|TRBV5-5|.
CASSLDHNQPQHF
TGTGCCAGCAGCTTGGATCACAATCAGCCCCAGCATTTT
>TRBJ1-1|few|TRBV19|TRBD1
CASSARQGTMNTEAFF
TGTGCCAGTAGCGCGCGACAGGGGACCATGAACACTGAAGCTTTCTTT
>TRBJ1-2|few|TRBV19|.
CASSMYVDYGYTF
TGTGCCAGTAGTATGTACGTAGACTATGGCTACACCTTC
>TRBJ2-7|many|TRBV14|.
CASSQKGMRGGSYEQYF
TGTGCCAGCAGCCAGAAAGGGATGAGGGGGGGAAGCTACGAGCAGTACTTC
>TRBJ2-5|.|TRBV7-8|.
CASSTRIQETQYF
TGTGCCAGCAGCACGCGCATCCAAGAGACCCAGTACTTC
>TRBJ2-2|many|TRBV6-6|.
CASSQQGGGELFF
TGTGCCAGCAGTCAGCAGGGTGGCGGGGAGCTGTTTTTT
>TRBJ1-3|many|TRBV12-3/TRBV12-4|.
CASRFFHPSGNTIYF
TGTGCCAGCCGCTTTTTTCACCCCTCTGGAAACACCATATATTTT
>TRBJ1-4|many|TRBV30|TRBD1
CACNRGSNEKLFF
TGTGCCTGCAACAGGGGATCGAATGAAAAACTGTTTTTT
>TRBJ1-2|many|TRBV18|TRBD1
CASSLSTGDPGYTF
TGTGCCAGCTCACTCTCGACAGGGGACCCTGGCTACACCTTC
>TRBJ2-2|few|TRBV27|TRBD2
CASSLSGGTVGELFF
TGTGCCAGCAGCCTTAGCGGGGGCACCGTCGGGGAGCTGTTTTTT
>TRBJ2-5|many|TRBV5-1|.
CASSSARILIKETQYF
TGCGCCAGCAGCTCAGCCCGAATCCTTATCAAAGAGACCCAGTACTTC
>TRBJ1-1|few|TRBV11-2|TRBD1
CASSLDPADRAGAEAFF
TGTGCCAGCAGCTTAGATCCTGCGGACAGGGCTGGGGCTGAAGCTTTCTTT
>TRBJ2-7|few|TRBV6-5|.
CASRRTVYEQYF
TGTGCCAGCAGACGGACGGTATACGAGCAGTACTTC
>TRBJ1-6|.|TRBV27|TRBD1
CASSRDSYLLSPLHF
TGTGCCAGCAGCCGGGACAGTTACCTACTGTCACCCCTCCACTTT
>TRBJ2-5|few|TRBV5-1|.
CASSSGGLEETQYF
TGCGCCAGCAGCTCGGGGGGCCTGGAGGAGACCCAGTACTTC
>TRBJ2-5|few|TRBV24-1|TRBD1
CATSDLDRGRETQYF
TGTGCCACCAGTGATCTAGACAGGGGGCGAGAGACCCAGTACTTC
>TRBJ1-1|.|TRBV4-2|.
CASSQDEGWDTEAFF
TGTGCCAGCAGCCAAGATGAGGGGTGGGACACTGAAGCTTTCTTT
>TRBJ1-5|many|TRBV20-1|.
CSATDGGRSQHF
TGCAGTGCTACGGACGGTGGTAGGTCCCAGCATTTT
>TRBJ2-5|.|TRBV15|TRBD2
CATSPGELAGEETQYF
TGTGCCACCAGTCCCGGGGAGTTGGCGGGGGAAGAGACCCAGTACTTC
>TRBJ2-4|.|TRBV19|TRBD1
CASRGTGEGIQYF
TGTGCCAGTAGGGGGACAGGGGAGGGCATTCAGTACTTC
>TRBJ2-3|.|TRBV19|TRBD2
CASTVGGTSGADTQYF
TGTGCCAGTACAGTTGGCGGGACTAGCGGCGCAGATACGCAGTATTTT
>TRBJ2-5|many|TRBV20-1|TRBD2
CSARRGLAGGRPETQYF
TGCAGTGCTAGACGGGGACTAGCGGGGGGGCGGCCAGAGACCCAGTACTTC
>TRBJ1-1|few|TRBV20-1|TRBD1
CSARALGTGNTEAFF
TGCAGTGCTAGAGCCCTTGGGACAGGGAACACTGAAGCTTTCTTT
>TRBJ1-2|few|TRBV5-1|TRBD1
CASGDPRGRNYGYTF
TGCGCCAGCGGAGACCCCAGGGGGCGAAACTATGGCTACACCTTC
>TRBJ2-5|few|TRBV15|.
CATRPGRTYQETQYF
TGTGCCACCAGACCGGGACGGACGTACCAAGAGACCCAGTACTTC
>TRBJ1-6|many|TRBV27|TRBD1
CASRSGGGGSPLHF
TGTGCCAGCAGATCAGGGGGCGGGGGTTCACCCCTCCACTTT
>TRBJ2-7|few|TRBV3-1|TRBD1
CASSQPGQGANEQYF
TGTGCCAGCAGCCAGCCGGGACAGGGGGCCAACGAGCAGTACTTC
>TRBJ2-7|few|TRBV7-8|.
CASSDGVGSYEQYF
TGTGCCAGCAGTGATGGGGTAGGATCCTACGAGCAGTACTTC
>TRBJ1-5|few|TRBV7-2|.
CASSTRGANQPQHF
TGTGCCAGCAGCACCCGCGGGGCTAATCAGCCCCAGCATTTT
>TRBJ1-1|many|TRBV7-2|.
CASSLYSNTEAFF
TGTGCCAGCAGCTTGTACAGTAACACTGAAGCTTTCTTT
>TRBJ2-7|few|TRBV19|.
CASSIWPRQGYEQYF
TGTGCCAGTAGTATATGGCCCCGCCAGGGCTACGAGCAGTACTTC